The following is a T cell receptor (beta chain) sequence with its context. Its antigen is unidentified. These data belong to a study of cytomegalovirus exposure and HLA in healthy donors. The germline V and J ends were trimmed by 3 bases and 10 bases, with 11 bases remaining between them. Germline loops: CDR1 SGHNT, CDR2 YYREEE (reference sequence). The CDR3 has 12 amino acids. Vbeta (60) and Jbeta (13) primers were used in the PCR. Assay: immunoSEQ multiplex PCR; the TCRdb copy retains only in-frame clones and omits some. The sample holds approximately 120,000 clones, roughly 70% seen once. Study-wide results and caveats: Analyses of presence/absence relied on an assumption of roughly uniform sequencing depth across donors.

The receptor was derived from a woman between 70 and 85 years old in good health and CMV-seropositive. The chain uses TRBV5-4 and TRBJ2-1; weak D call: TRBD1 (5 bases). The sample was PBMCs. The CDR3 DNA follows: TGTGCCAGCAGCTCTACAGGACCCGAGCAGTTCTTC. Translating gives CASSSTGPEQFF.